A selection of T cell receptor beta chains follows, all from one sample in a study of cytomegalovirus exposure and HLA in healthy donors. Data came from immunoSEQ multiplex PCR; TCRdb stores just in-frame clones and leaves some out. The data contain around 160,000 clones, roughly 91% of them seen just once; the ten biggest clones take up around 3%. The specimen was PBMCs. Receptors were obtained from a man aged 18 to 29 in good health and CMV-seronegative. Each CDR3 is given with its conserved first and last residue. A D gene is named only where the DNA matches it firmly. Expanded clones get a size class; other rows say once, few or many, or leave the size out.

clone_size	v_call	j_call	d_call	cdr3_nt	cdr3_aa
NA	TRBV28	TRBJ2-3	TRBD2	TGTGCCAGCAGTTTAGCTACTAGCGGGGGGCTCACAGATACGCAGTATTTT	CASSLATSGGLTDTQYF
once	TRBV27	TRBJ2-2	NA	TGTGCCAGCAGTTACGGAGGTAGTGGCACCGGGGAGCTGTTTTTT	CASSYGGSGTGELFF
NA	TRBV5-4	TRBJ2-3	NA	TGTGCCAGCAGCTTGGCCCTGGCGGGGGCCGCCACAGATACGCAGTATTTT	CASSLALAGAATDTQYF
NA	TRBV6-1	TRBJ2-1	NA	TGTGCCAGCAGTGAAGTCCCGAGCTCCTACAATGAGCAGTTCTTC	CASSEVPSSYNEQFF
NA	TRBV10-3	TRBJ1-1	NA	TGTGCCACTAGGGGGATAGGCATGAACACTGAAGCTTTCTTT	CATRGIGMNTEAFF
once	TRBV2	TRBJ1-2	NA	TGTGCCAGCAGGAGGGGCCCGGGGGAAGGCTACACCTTC	CASRRGPGEGYTF
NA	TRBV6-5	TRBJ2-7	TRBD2	TGTGCCAGCAGGCCACAAGCGGGAGTAGTCAACGAGCAGTACTTC	CASRPQAGVVNEQYF
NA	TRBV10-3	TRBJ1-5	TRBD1	TGTGCCATCAGTGAACAGGGGCATCAGCCCCAGCATTTT	CAISEQGHQPQHF
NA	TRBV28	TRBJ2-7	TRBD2	TGTGCCAGCAGTTTACTAGCGGGAGGGCCCTACGAGCAGTACTTC	CASSLLAGGPYEQYF
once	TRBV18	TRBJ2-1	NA	TGTGCCAGCTCACAGGACAGCTGGCCCGGGAATGAGCAGTTCTTC	CASSQDSWPGNEQFF
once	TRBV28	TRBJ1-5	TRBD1	TGTGCCAGCAGAGCTGTGACAGGGGCGAATCAGCCCCAGCATTTT	CASRAVTGANQPQHF
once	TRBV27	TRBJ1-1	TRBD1	TGTGCCAGCAGTTTCCGAGACAGGGACACTGAAGCTTTCTTT	CASSFRDRDTEAFF
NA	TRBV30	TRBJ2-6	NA	TGTGGGGGCCCCACTCGCTCTGGGGCCAACGTCCTGACTTTC	CGGPTRSGANVLTF
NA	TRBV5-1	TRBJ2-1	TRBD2	TGCGCCAGCAGCTTTGGGACTAGCGGGGGGGCCTCGCTTGAGCAGTTCTTC	CASSFGTSGGASLEQFF
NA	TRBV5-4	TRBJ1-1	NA	TGTGCCAGCAGAGAGGGAAGAAACACTGAAGCTTTCTTT	CASREGRNTEAFF
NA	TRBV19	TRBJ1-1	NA	TGTGCCAGTATATCAGACAGGACTGAAGCTTTCTTT	CASISDRTEAFF
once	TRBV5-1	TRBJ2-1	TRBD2	TGCGCCAGCCATCCTAGCGGGAGGGGGTGGAATGAGCAGTTCTTC	CASHPSGRGWNEQFF
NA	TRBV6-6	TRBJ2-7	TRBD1	TGTGCCAGCAGCTTGGGACAGGGGGTAAACGAGCAGTACTTC	CASSLGQGVNEQYF
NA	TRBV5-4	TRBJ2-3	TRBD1	TGTGCCAGCAGCCCCAAAAGGGGGCCAGATACGCAGTATTTT	CASSPKRGPDTQYF
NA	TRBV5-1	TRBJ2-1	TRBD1	TGCGCCAGCAAAAGCGTTATGGGACAGGGGGTCAATGAGCAGTTCTTC	CASKSVMGQGVNEQFF
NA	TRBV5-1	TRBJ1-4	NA	TGCGCCAGCAGCTTGGCCGGGATCGGTGCAACTAATGAAAAACTGTTTTTT	CASSLAGIGATNEKLFF
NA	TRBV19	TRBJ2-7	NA	TGTGCCAGTAGTATGGCCGGGTCCGGCTACGAGCAGTACTTC	CASSMAGSGYEQYF
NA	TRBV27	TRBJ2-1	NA	TGTGCCAGCAGTTTACAGGCCGCAAATGAGCAGTTCTTC	CASSLQAANEQFF
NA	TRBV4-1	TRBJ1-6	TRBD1	TGCGCCAGCAGCCAAGAGACCGGGACAGCTTATAATTCACCCCTCCACTTT	CASSQETGTAYNSPLHF
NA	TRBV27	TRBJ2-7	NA	TGTGCCAGCAGTCTAGGACAGTCCTACGAGCAGTACTTC	CASSLGQSYEQYF
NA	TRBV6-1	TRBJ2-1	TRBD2	TGTGCCAGCAGTGGCCTTAGCGGGAGCTCCTACAATGAGCAGTTCTTC	CASSGLSGSSYNEQFF
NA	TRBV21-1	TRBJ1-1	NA	TGTGCAAGGGGCCCTGAAGCTTTCTTT	CARGPEAFF
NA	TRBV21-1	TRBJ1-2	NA	TGTGCCAGCAGCTACAGCGGGACAGGGGATAATGGCTACACCTTC	CASSYSGTGDNGYTF
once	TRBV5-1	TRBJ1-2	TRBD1	TGCGCCAGCAGCTTGTGGGGACAGGGGGCATCTGGCTATGGCTACACCTTC	CASSLWGQGASGYGYTF
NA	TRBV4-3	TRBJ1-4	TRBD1	TGCGCCAGCAGCCGAGGGGGCGATGAAAAACTGTTTTTT	CASSRGGDEKLFF
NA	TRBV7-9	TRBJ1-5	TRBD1	TGTGCCAGCAGTGGACAGGGTGGAAATCAGCCCCAGCATTTT	CASSGQGGNQPQHF
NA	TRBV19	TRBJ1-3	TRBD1	TGTGCCAGTATACAGGGGCCTTTCTCTGGAAACACCATATATTTT	CASIQGPFSGNTIYF
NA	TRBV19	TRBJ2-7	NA	TGTGCCAGTAGTCCGGACGGGGGTTTTTGGGAGCAGTACTTC	CASSPDGGFWEQYF
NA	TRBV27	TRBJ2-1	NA	TGTGCCAGCAGGATCCGCTTCCCGCAGGGTTGGAATGAGCAGTTCTTC	CASRIRFPQGWNEQFF
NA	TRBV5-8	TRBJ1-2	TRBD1	TGTGCCAGCAGCCCCGGGACAGGGGGCGTGGGCGGCTACACCTTC	CASSPGTGGVGGYTF
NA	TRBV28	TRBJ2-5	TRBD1	TGTGCCAGCAGTTTATATCAACAGGGGGCAGGAGAGACCCAGTACTTC	CASSLYQQGAGETQYF
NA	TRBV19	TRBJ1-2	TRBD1	TGTGCCAGTAGTATAGCTTCCAGGGGGAACTATGGCTACACCTTC	CASSIASRGNYGYTF
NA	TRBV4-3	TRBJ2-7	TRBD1	TGCGCCAGCAGCCAACATGGACAGGGCGGTTCCTACGAGCAGTACTTC	CASSQHGQGGSYEQYF
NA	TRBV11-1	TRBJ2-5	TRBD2	TGTGCCAGCAGCTTAGGTACTAGCGGGAGGGCCGAAGAGACCCAGTACTTC	CASSLGTSGRAEETQYF
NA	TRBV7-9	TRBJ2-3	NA	TGTGCCAGCAGCTTGCGATCTAGCACAGATACGCAGTATTTT	CASSLRSSTDTQYF
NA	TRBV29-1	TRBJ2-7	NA	TGCAGCGTCACAGGGTCCCAGACCTTGACTAGCTTTAACTCCTACGAGCAGTACTTC	CSVTGSQTLTSFNSYEQYF
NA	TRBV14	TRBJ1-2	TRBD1	TGTGCCAGCAGCACCCGGGACAGGGAATCCTATGGCTACACCTTC	CASSTRDRESYGYTF
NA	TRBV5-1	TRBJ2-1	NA	TGCGCCAGCAGCGCGGGACTCCGAGGAGATGAGCAGTTCTTC	CASSAGLRGDEQFF
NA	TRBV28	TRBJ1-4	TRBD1	TGTGCCAGCGGGACAGGATCTAATGAAAAACTGTTTTTT	CASGTGSNEKLFF
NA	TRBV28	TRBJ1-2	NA	TGTGCCAGCAGTTTAGGGCAGTACTATGGCTACACCTTC	CASSLGQYYGYTF
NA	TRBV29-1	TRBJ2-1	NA	TGCAGCGTTGGGGCTAGCGCCTACGGGGGTGAGCAGTTCTTC	CSVGASAYGGEQFF
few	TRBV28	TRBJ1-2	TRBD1	TGTGCCAGCAGTTCCCGACAGGGTATCGATGGCTACACCTTC	CASSSRQGIDGYTF
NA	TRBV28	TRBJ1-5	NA	TGTGCCAGCAGTTTTCCGGATCAGCCCCAGCATTTT	CASSFPDQPQHF
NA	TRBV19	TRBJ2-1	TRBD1	TGTGCCAGTAGTGTTGACAGGGGGGGGTACAATGAGCAGTTCTTC	CASSVDRGGYNEQFF
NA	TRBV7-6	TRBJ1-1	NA	TGTGCCAGCAGCTTAACAGGGACCACTGAAGCTTTCTTT	CASSLTGTTEAFF
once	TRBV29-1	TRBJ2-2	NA	TGCAGCGTTCTGGTCGGGGCGAACACCGGGGAGCTGTTTTTT	CSVLVGANTGELFF
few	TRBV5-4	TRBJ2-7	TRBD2	TGTGCCAGCAGCTCGGGACTAGCAAGGGCCGAGCAGTACTTC	CASSSGLARAEQYF